This T cell receptor beta chain was sequenced in a study of blood T cell repertoires in COVID-19. Recovery meant two consecutive negative NP/OP PCR tests, professional clearance, or resolved symptoms. TCRdb's table, derived via immunoSEQ multiplex PCR, lists solely in-frame clones and lacks some. Among 490,000 or so clones listed, around 87% were seen once. The sequence came from a woman aged 35 to 49 who had recovered from COVID-19. Source material: PBMCs or T cells enriched from blood (not recorded which).

This CDR3 is CASSYPSRGIHEQYF. The CDR3 nucleotides read TGTGCCAGCAGTTATCCCTCCCGCGGGATCCACGAGCAGTACTTC. This chain connects TRBV6-6 to TRBJ2-7, with D possibly matching TRBD2 (6 bases). The CDR3 extends over 15 amino acids. Germline values: CDR1 MNHNY, CDR2 SVGAGI (reference sequence). Trimming took off 3 bases at V and 5 bases at J, with 17 bases between the two ends.